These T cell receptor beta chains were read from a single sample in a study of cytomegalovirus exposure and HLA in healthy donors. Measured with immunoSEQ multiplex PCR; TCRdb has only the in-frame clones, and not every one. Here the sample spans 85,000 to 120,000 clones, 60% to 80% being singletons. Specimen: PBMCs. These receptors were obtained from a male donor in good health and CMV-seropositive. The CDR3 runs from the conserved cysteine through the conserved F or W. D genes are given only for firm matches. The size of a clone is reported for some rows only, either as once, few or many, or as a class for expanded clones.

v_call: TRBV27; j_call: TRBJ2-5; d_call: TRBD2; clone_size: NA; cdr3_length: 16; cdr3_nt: TGTGCCAGCAGTTTATCAATTAGCGGGAGGCGAGAGACCCAGTACTTC; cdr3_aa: CASSLSISGRRETQYF
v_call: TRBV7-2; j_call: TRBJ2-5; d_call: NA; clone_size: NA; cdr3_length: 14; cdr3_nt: TGTGCCAGCAGCTTCTCCCCGGGAGAAGAGACCCAGTACTTC; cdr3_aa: CASSFSPGEETQYF
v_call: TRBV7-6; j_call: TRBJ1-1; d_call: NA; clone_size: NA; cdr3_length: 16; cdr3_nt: TGTGCCAGCAGCTTATCCCCAGCCGCGGCGAACACTGAAGCTTTCTTT; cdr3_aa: CASSLSPAAANTEAFF
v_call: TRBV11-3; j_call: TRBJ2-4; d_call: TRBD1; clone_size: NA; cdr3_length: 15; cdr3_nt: TGTGCCAGCAGCAAAGGGGGCAATGCCAAAAACATTCAGTACTTC; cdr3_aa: CASSKGGNAKNIQYF
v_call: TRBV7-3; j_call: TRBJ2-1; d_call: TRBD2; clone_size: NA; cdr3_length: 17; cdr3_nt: TGTGCCAGCAGCTTAGGGGCCGGCGGGAGGGCCGTCAATGAGCAGTTCTTC; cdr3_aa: CASSLGAGGRAVNEQFF
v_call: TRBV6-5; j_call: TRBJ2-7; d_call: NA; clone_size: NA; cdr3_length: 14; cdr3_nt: TGTGCCAGCAGTTTGGGGACATCGGGTATTAAGCAGTACTTC; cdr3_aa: CASSLGTSGIKQYF
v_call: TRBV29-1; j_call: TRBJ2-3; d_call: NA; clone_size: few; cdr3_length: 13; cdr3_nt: TGCAGCCCCCGACTGAGTGGCACAGATACGCAGTATTTT; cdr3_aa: CSPRLSGTDTQYF
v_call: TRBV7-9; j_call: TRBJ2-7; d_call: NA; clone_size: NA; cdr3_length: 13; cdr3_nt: TGTGCCAGCAGCTTAGACAGTTCCTACGAGCAGTACTTC; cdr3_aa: CASSLDSSYEQYF
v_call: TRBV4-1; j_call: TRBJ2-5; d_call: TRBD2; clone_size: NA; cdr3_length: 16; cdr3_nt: TGCGCCAGCAGCCAAGTACTAGCGGCCATCCAAGAGACCCAGTACTTC; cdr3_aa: CASSQVLAAIQETQYF
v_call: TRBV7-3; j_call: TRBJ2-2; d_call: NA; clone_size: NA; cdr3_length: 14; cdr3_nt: TGTGCCAGCAGCTTGAACTTCAACACCGGGGAGCTGTTTTTT; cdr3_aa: CASSLNFNTGELFF
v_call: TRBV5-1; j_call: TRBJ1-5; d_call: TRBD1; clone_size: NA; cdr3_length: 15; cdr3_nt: TGCGCCAGCAGCTTGGACGGACAGGGGAATCAGCCCCAGCATTTT; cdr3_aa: CASSLDGQGNQPQHF
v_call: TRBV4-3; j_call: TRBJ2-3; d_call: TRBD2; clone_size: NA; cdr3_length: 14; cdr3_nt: TGCGCCAGCAGCCAAGGGGGCGGGGGGGATACGCAGTATTTT; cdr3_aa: CASSQGGGGDTQYF
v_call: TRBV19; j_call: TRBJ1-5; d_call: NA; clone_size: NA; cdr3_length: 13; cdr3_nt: TGTGCCAGTAGTATGGGGGGAAGACAGCCCCAGCATTTT; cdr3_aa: CASSMGGRQPQHF
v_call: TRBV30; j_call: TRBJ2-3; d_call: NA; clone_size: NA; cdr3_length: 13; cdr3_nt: TGTGCCTGGGCCCCAGGGATAACAGATACGCAGTATTTT; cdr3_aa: CAWAPGITDTQYF
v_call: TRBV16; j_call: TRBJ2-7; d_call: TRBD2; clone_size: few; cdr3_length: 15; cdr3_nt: TGTGCCAGCAGCCACTCAGCGGGAGGGGGCTCCGAGCAGTACTTC; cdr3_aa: CASSHSAGGGSEQYF
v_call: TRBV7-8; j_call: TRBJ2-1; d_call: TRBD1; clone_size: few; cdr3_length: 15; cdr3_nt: TGTGCCAGCAGCGGGCGGACAGGGGGTTGGAATGAGCAGTTCTTC; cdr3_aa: CASSGRTGGWNEQFF
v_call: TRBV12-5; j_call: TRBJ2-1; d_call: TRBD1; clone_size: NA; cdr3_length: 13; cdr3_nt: TGTGCTAGTGGCTTGGGGACAGAGAGACCCCAGTTCTTC; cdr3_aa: CASGLGTERPQFF
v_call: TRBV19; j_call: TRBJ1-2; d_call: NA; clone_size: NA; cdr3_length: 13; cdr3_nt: TGTGCCAGTAGTACTCCGGTCCATTATGGCTACACCTTC; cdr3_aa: CASSTPVHYGYTF
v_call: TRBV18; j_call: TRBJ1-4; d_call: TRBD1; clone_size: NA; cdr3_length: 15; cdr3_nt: TGTGCCAGCTCATCCCGACAGGGCGGTGGCGAAAAACTGTTTTTT; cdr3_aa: CASSSRQGGGEKLFF
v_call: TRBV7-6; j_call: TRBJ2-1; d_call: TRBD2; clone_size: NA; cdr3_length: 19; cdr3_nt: TGTGCCAGCAGCTCAGGGGGACTAGCGGGAGGCGCGTCCTACAATGAGCAGTTCTTC; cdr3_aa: CASSSGGLAGGASYNEQFF
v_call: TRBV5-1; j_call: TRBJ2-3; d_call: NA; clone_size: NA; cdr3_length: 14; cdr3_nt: TGCGCCAGCAGCGATACTAGTTCAGCAGATACGCAGTATTTT; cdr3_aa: CASSDTSSADTQYF
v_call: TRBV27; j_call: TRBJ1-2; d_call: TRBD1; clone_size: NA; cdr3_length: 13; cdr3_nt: TGTGCCAGCAGTCAAGACAGGGAGTTCGGCTACACCTTC; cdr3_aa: CASSQDREFGYTF
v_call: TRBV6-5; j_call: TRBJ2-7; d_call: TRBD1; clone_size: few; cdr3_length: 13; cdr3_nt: TGTGCCGGTTCGACAGGGGGGATCCACGAGCAGTACTTC; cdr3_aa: CAGSTGGIHEQYF
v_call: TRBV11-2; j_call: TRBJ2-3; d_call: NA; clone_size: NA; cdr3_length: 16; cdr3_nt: TGTGCCAGCAGCTTAGAGGGGCGCCAGGGCACAGATACGCAGTATTTT; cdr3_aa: CASSLEGRQGTDTQYF
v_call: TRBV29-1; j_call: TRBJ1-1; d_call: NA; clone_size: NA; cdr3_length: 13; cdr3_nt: TGCAGCGGTTCCGGGACAAGGGCCACTGAAGCTTTCTTT; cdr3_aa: CSGSGTRATEAFF
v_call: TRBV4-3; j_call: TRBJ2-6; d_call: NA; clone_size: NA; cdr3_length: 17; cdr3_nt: TGCGCCAGCAGCCAAGAGTGGGGTCAGGGTGGGGCCAACGTCCTGACTTTC; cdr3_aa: CASSQEWGQGGANVLTF
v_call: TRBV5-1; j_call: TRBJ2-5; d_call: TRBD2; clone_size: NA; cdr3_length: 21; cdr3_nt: TGCGCCAGCAGCGCCCAGCCCCAACAGGGGGGACTAGCGGGAGGGAGCGAGACCCAGTACTTC; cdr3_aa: CASSAQPQQGGLAGGSETQYF
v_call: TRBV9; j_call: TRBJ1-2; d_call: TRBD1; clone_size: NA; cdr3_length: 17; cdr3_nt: TGTGCCAGCAGCTCTCGGACAGGGGGCCAAAGACTCGATGGCTACACCTTC; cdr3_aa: CASSSRTGGQRLDGYTF
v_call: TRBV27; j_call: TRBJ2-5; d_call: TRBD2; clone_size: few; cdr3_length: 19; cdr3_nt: TGTGCCAGCAGTTTATCCCCCCTACTAGCGGGAGGGCGGTGGGAGACCCAGTACTTC; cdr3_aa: CASSLSPLLAGGRWETQYF
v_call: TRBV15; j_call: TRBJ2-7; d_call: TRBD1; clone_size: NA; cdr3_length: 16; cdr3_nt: TGTGCCACCAGCGGTGACAGGGAGTCGGTCGCCTACGAGCAGTACTTC; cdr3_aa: CATSGDRESVAYEQYF
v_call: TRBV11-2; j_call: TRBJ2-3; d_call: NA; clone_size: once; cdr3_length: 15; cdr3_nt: TGTGCCAGCAGCTTTCAAGCAGGGAGCACAGATACGCAGTATTTT; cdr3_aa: CASSFQAGSTDTQYF
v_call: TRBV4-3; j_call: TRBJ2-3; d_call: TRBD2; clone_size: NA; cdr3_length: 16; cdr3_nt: TGCGCCAGCAGCCAGTTAGCGGGGTTGAGCACAGATACGCAGTATTTT; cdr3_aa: CASSQLAGLSTDTQYF
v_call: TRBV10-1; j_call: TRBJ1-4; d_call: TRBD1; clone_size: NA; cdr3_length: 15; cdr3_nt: TGCGCCAGAAACCCGGAGGGACAGGGTATCGCAAAACTGTTTTTT; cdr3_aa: CARNPEGQGIAKLFF
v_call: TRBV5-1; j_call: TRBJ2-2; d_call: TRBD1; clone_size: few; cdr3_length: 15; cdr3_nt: TGCGCCAGCAGCTCGAGACAGGGGGGCACCGGGGAGCTGTTTTTT; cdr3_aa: CASSSRQGGTGELFF
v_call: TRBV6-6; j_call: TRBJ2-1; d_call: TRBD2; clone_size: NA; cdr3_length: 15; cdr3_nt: TGTGCCAGCAGCCCAAGACTAGCGGGAGGCCAAGAGCAGTTCTTC; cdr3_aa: CASSPRLAGGQEQFF
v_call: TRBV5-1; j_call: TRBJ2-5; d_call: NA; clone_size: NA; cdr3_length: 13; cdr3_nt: TGCGCCAGCAGCTTGGGGTCGGGAGAGACCCAGTACTTC; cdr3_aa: CASSLGSGETQYF
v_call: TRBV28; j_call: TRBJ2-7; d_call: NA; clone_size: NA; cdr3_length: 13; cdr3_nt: TGTGCCAGCAGGGCGGGGAGCTCCTACGAGCAGTACTTC; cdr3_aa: CASRAGSSYEQYF
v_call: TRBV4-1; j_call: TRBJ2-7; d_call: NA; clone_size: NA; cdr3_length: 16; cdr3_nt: TGCGCCAGCAGCCTTGGGCCAGACGGGAACTCCTACGAGCAGTACTTC; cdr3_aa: CASSLGPDGNSYEQYF
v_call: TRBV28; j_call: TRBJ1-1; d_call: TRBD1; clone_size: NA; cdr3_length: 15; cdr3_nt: TGTGCCAGCAGTAGCTACGGCAGGGGGCACACTGAAGCTTTCTTT; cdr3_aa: CASSSYGRGHTEAFF
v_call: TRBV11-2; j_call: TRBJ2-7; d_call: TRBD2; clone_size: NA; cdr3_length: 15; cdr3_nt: TGTGCCAGCAGCCTTGGACTAGCGGGGGCCTACGAGCAGTACTTC; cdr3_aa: CASSLGLAGAYEQYF
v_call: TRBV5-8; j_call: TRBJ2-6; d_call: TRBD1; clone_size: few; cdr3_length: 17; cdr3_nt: TGTGCCAGCAGCCCTTATACAGGGGACTCTGGGGCCAACGTCCTGACTTTC; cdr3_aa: CASSPYTGDSGANVLTF
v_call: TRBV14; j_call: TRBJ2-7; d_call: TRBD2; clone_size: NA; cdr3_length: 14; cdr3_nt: TGTGCCAGCAGGTCGAGCGGGAGTTCCCACGAGCAGTACTTC; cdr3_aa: CASRSSGSSHEQYF
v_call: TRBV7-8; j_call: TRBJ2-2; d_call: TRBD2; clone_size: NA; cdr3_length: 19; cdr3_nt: TGTGCCAGCAGCTTAAGGGATCGGACTAGCGGGGGGACCACCGGGGAGCTGTTTTTT; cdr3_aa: CASSLRDRTSGGTTGELFF
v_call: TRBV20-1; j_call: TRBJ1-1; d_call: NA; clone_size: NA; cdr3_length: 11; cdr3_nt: TGCAGTGCTAGAGGCCTTCGGGGGGCTTTCTTT; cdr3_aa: CSARGLRGAFF
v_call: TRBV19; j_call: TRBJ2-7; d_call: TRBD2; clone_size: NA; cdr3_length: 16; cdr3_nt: TGTGCCAGTAGTATAACCTCTAGCGGATTCTCCTACGAGCAGTACTTC; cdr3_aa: CASSITSSGFSYEQYF
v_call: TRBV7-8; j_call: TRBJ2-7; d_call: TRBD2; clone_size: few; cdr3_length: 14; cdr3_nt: TGTGCCAGCAGCCCCGAAGCGGGAAGGTACGAGCAGTACTTC; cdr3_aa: CASSPEAGRYEQYF
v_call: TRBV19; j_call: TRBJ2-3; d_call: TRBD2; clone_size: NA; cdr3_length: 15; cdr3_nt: TGTGCCAGTACCAACAGGGGGACTAGCGGAGATACGCAGTATTTT; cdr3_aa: CASTNRGTSGDTQYF
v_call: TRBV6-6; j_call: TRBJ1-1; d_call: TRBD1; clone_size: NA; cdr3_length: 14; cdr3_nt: TGTGCCAGCAGTTACTCGACAGGGGTCACTGAAGCTTTCTTT; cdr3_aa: CASSYSTGVTEAFF